This is a list of T cell receptor beta chains from one sample in a study of shared clonotypes between healthy human individuals. Clones were read by immunoSEQ multiplex PCR, and TCRdb kept only the in-frame ones, dropping some. Of approximately 650,000 clones in the sample, 95% to 96% were seen once. Sequencing was performed on naive CD8+ T cells sorted from blood. Receptors originate from a woman in her 30s in good health. Both conserved end residues are part of each CDR3. D genes are given only for firm matches. Only part of the rows carry a size: once, few, many, or a class if the clone is expanded.

CDR3aa: CASSSLSGSYNEQFF; CDR3nt: TGTGCCAGCAGTTCGCTTAGCGGGAGCTACAATGAGCAGTTCTTC; abundance: NA; j_gene: TRBJ2-1; d_gene: TRBD2; v_gene: TRBV27
CDR3aa: CASSWAGGSDTQYF; CDR3nt: TGTGCCAGCAGCTGGGCGGGAGGATCAGATACGCAGTATTTT; abundance: NA; j_gene: TRBJ2-3; d_gene: TRBD2; v_gene: TRBV7-6
CDR3aa: CASVQGFATNEKLFF; CDR3nt: TGTGCCAGCGTTCAGGGCTTTGCAACTAATGAAAAACTGTTTTTT; abundance: NA; j_gene: TRBJ1-4; d_gene: NA; v_gene: TRBV2
CDR3aa: CASTGTGDTGELFF; CDR3nt: TGTGCCAGCACCGGGACAGGCGACACCGGGGAGCTGTTTTTT; abundance: NA; j_gene: TRBJ2-2; d_gene: TRBD1; v_gene: TRBV2
CDR3aa: CASSFLGRNYEQYF; CDR3nt: TGTGCCAGCAGTTTTCTGGGAAGAAATTACGAGCAGTACTTC; abundance: NA; j_gene: TRBJ2-7; d_gene: NA; v_gene: TRBV27
CDR3aa: CASSLRGQGLTEAFF; CDR3nt: TGTGCCAGCAGCCTTAGGGGGCAGGGGTTGACTGAAGCTTTCTTT; abundance: NA; j_gene: TRBJ1-1; d_gene: TRBD1; v_gene: TRBV14
CDR3aa: CASSPEGTGSSEQYF; CDR3nt: TGTGCCAGCAGCCCCGAGGGGACAGGGAGCAGCGAGCAGTACTTC; abundance: NA; j_gene: TRBJ2-7; d_gene: TRBD1; v_gene: TRBV9
CDR3aa: CASRSGQINTEAFF; CDR3nt: TGTGCCAGCAGGTCCGGACAGATTAACACTGAAGCTTTCTTT; abundance: once; j_gene: TRBJ1-1; d_gene: NA; v_gene: TRBV2
CDR3aa: CASSWPTSGRYNEQFF; CDR3nt: TGCGCCAGCAGCTGGCCCACTAGCGGGCGCTACAATGAGCAGTTCTTC; abundance: NA; j_gene: TRBJ2-1; d_gene: TRBD2; v_gene: TRBV5-1
CDR3aa: CASSEPDSSGNTIYF; CDR3nt: TGTGCCAGCAGTGAACCGGACTCTTCTGGAAACACCATATATTTT; abundance: NA; j_gene: TRBJ1-3; d_gene: NA; v_gene: TRBV2
CDR3aa: CAIFSAEKLFF; CDR3nt: TGTGCCATATTTTCGGCCGAAAAACTGTTTTTT; abundance: NA; j_gene: TRBJ1-4; d_gene: NA; v_gene: TRBV2
CDR3aa: CASSLLPGGSLNEQFF; CDR3nt: TGTGCCAGCAGCTTGCTCCCCGGCGGGAGCCTCAATGAGCAGTTCTTC; abundance: NA; j_gene: TRBJ2-1; d_gene: TRBD2; v_gene: TRBV7-3
CDR3aa: CASSEYTASDTQYF; CDR3nt: TGTGCCAGCAGTGAATATACGGCGTCAGATACGCAGTATTTT; abundance: NA; j_gene: TRBJ2-3; d_gene: NA; v_gene: TRBV25-1
CDR3aa: CASSSLREQYF; CDR3nt: TGTGCCAGCAGTTCACTACGGGAGCAGTACTTC; abundance: NA; j_gene: TRBJ2-5; d_gene: NA; v_gene: TRBV28
CDR3aa: CSAREENEQYF; CDR3nt: TGCAGTGCTAGAGAAGAGAACGAGCAGTACTTC; abundance: NA; j_gene: TRBJ2-7; d_gene: NA; v_gene: TRBV20-1
CDR3aa: CASSFTTGELFF; CDR3nt: TGTGCCAGCAGTTTTACCACCGGGGAGCTGTTTTTT; abundance: NA; j_gene: TRBJ2-2; d_gene: NA; v_gene: TRBV28
CDR3aa: CASSEAQGGNTEAFF; CDR3nt: TGTGCCAGCAGTGAAGCACAGGGAGGGAACACTGAAGCTTTCTTT; abundance: few; j_gene: TRBJ1-1; d_gene: NA; v_gene: TRBV2
CDR3aa: CASSPRDRAQYF; CDR3nt: TGTGCCAGCAGCCCCCGGGACAGGGCGCAGTACTTC; abundance: once; j_gene: TRBJ2-5; d_gene: TRBD1; v_gene: TRBV7-9
CDR3aa: CASSLTESYEAFF; CDR3nt: TGTGCCAGCAGCCTGACGGAGTCTTATGAAGCTTTCTTT; abundance: NA; j_gene: TRBJ1-1; d_gene: NA; v_gene: TRBV7-9